The clone carrying this T cell receptor (beta chain) was observed once. These data belong to a study of blood T cell repertoires in COVID-19. Whole-study context: From T cells, B-cell-depleted T cells, or PBMCs came the material, which was cDNA or gDNA.

In the original analysis: Reference gene primers were amplified, and this amplification served to estimate nucleated cell counts. The table came from immunoSEQ multiplex PCR; TCRdb's copy has only in-frame clones and leaves some out. V, J and clone size are those of that table, while D and trimming were read from the DNA. The sample contains fewer than 350,000 clones, approximately 84% of which appear only once. The CDR3 covers 15 residues. The germline V gene encodes CDR1 SGHTA and CDR2 FQGNSA. The ends were cut back, 5 bases at V and 5 bases at J, with 16 bases in the middle. The genes are TRBV7-2 and TRBJ2-1; no firm D call. The clonotype was recovered from a woman aged 25 to 45 who had recovered from COVID-19. Sequenced input: peripheral blood. The chain's CDR3 is CASSDTWIQNNEQFF. DNA for the CDR3: TGTGCCAGCAGCGATACCTGGATACAGAACAATGAGCAGTTCTTC.